Shown below are 20 T cell receptor beta chains from a single sample sequenced in a study of T cell responses to AZD1222 COVID-19 vaccine. The assay was immunoSEQ multiplex PCR, and TCRdb's table has in-frame clones only and misses some. The profile shows around 91,000 clones, 80% to 95% of them singletons. Source: peripheral blood, taken 28 days after the second AZD1222 dose. Source of these receptors: an adult who received the AZD1222 COVID-19 vaccine.

The J gene is TRBJ2-5, the V gene TRBV27; the D is unclear. Germline-derived CDR1 and CDR2 are MNHEY and SMNVEV (reference sequence). The CDR3 is 13 amino acids. The V end was cut by 2 bases, the J end by 5 bases, with 9 bases between. CDR3 nucleotides: TGTGCCAGCAGTTTAGCTCCCGGGGAGACCCAGTACTTC. Its protein is CASSLAPGETQYF.

This chain links TRBV27 with TRBJ2-5; D is perhaps TRBD1 (5 bases). There are 15 residues in the CDR3. Germline CDR1 reads MNHEY; CDR2 reads SMNVEV (reference sequence). Trimming stripped 1 base from V and 4 bases from J, with 13 bases between. The CDR3: CASSLWAGKAETQYF. CDR3 DNA sequence: TGTGCCAGCAGTTTATGGGCAGGGAAGGCAGAGACCCAGTACTTC.

This clone was found once. V is TRBV28 and J is TRBJ2-7; D might be TRBD2 (6 bases). Germline lookup yields CDR1 MDHEN and CDR2 SYDVKM. V was trimmed by 4 bases and J by 2 bases, leaving 9 bases between them. This CDR3 is built from 13 residues. This chain's CDR3 is CASSSPGAYEQYF. The CDR3 DNA reads TGTGCCAGCAGTTCCCCGGGAGCCTACGAGCAGTACTTC.

The chain combines TRBV7-2 with TRBJ1-4; D is unclear. Germline assignment: CDR1 SGHTA and CDR2 FQGNSA. Trimming took 1 base from V and 10 from J, leaving 16 bases between them. The CDR3 covers 15 residues. CDR3 coding DNA: TGTGCCAGCAGCTTAGACGTAAGAGCGCCCACAAAACTGTTTTTT. It translates to CASSLDVRAPTKLFF.

The V call is TRBV9, the J call TRBJ2-3; a weak D match, TRBD1 (6 bases). V shed 4 bases and J shed 2 bases, with 11 bases lying between them. From germline, CDR1 is SGDLS and CDR2 YYNGEE. The CDR3 covers 14 residues. The DNA for the CDR3 is TGTGCCAGCAGCTCGAGACAGGCCACAGATACGCAGTATTTT. It encodes CASSSRQATDTQYF.

As concerns this clone: The junction differs from germline at one of its ends, possibly a read error. The chain joins TRBV7-7 to TRBJ2-3; D unresolved. The CDR3 loop spans 15 amino acids. The germline V gene encodes CDR1 SSHAT and CDR2 FNYEAQ (reference sequence). The CDR3 nucleotides are TGTGCTAGCAGCTTAGTCGTCTCTCCGTCTGATACGCAGTATTTT. This sequence encodes CASSLVVSPSDTQYF.

This chain connects TRBV27 to TRBJ2-7; D is undetermined. The germline gives CDR1 MNHEY, CDR2 SMNVEV (reference sequence). CDR3 length: 14 amino acids. V was pared by 7 bases and J by 0 bases, with 13 bases between. Written as DNA, the CDR3 is TGTGCCAGCAACCCCTTCTCGGGCTCCTACGAGCAGTACTTC. Translation gives CASNPFSGSYEQYF.

The gene calls are TRBV19 and TRBJ2-5; D is undetermined. The CDR3 extends over 13 amino acids. Germline-derived CDR1 and CDR2 are LNHDA and SQIVND (reference sequence). V gave up 8 bases and J gave up 0 bases, with 10 bases separating them. This chain's CDR3 is CASSRAYQETQYF. CDR3 DNA sequence: TGTGCCAGTTCTAGGGCGTACCAAGAGACCCAGTACTTC. Filled out from reference TRBV19 and TRBJ2-5, the complete variable domain reads DGGITQSPKYLFRKEGQNVTLSCEQNLNHDAMYWYRQDPGQGLRLIYYSQIVNDFQKGDIAEGYSVSREKKESFPLTVTSAQKNPTAFYLCASSRAYQETQYFGPGTRLLVL.

The rearrangement uses TRBV7-9 and TRBJ2-7; 11 nucleotides agree with TRBD2. The CDR3 covers 14 residues. Trimming at V came to 5 bases and at J to 4 bases, leaving 4 bases not matched to a gene. Germline CDR1 and CDR2: SEHNR and FQNEAQ (reference sequence). The CDR3 bases are TGTGCCAGCAGCGTCGGGACTAGCGGATACGAGCAGTACTTC. It translates to CASSVGTSGYEQYF.

The J gene is TRBJ1-6, the V gene TRBV18; TRBD1 matches 7 bases. J gave up 7 bases and V 4 bases, and 4 bases lay outside the gene matches. This CDR3 spans 14 amino acids. Germline V gives CDR1 KGHSH, CDR2 LQKENI. DNA for the CDR3: TGTGCCAGCTCACGCGACAGGGTGAATTCACCCCTCCACTTT. Encoded protein: CASSRDRVNSPLHF.

The J gene is TRBJ2-2, the V gene TRBV5-6; 7 bases fit TRBD1. Per the germline V gene, CDR1 is SGHDT and CDR2 is YYEEEE. The CDR3 has 13 residues. Unmatched junction bases numbered 1, after V lost 2 bases and J lost 6 bases. The CDR3 nucleotides read TGTGCCAGCAGCTTCACAGGGGCCGGGGAGCTGTTTTTT. Amino acid sequence: CASSFTGAGELFF. The complete variable domain, with remaining parts taken from reference TRBV5-6 and TRBJ2-2, reads DAGVTQSPTHLIKTRGQQVTLRCSPKSGHDTVSWYQQALGQGPQFIFQYYEEEERQRGNFPDRFSGHQFPNYSSELNVNALLLGDSALYLCASSFTGAGELFFGEGSRLTVL.

The CDR3 sequence is CASRIAGINTGELFF. CDR3 nucleotide sequence: TGTGCCAGCAGAATAGCGGGCATAAACACCGGGGAGCTGTTTTTT. The V call is TRBV27, the J call TRBJ2-2; 7 bases are shared with TRBD2. CDR1 and CDR2 from the germline V gene are MNHEY and SMNVEV (reference sequence). J was trimmed by 2 bases and V by 6 bases; bases with no gene match: 6. The CDR3 length is 15 residues.

This sequence joins TRBV28 and TRBJ2-5; D gene ambiguous. The germline V gene has CDR1 MDHEN and CDR2 SYDVKM. The CDR3 has 12 residues. V lost 2 bases, J lost 12 bases, and 13 bases lay in between. CDR3 sequence reads: CASSLPNYPEYF. The CDR3 coding sequence is TGTGCCAGCAGTTTACCCAACTATCCTGAGTACTTC.

The chain links TRBV9 to TRBJ2-7, with D hard to call. The length of the CDR3 is 16 residues. Germline V gives CDR1 SGDLS, CDR2 YYNGEE. With 2 bases removed from V and 2 bases from J, the gap between germline ends came to 17 bases. This chain's CDR3 is CASSVNPTDKAYEQYF. The CDR3 DNA sequence: TGTGCCAGCAGCGTGAACCCTACCGACAAGGCCTACGAGCAGTACTTC.

The chain joins TRBV7-8 to TRBJ1-4; 7 positions match TRBD1. V lost 4 bases to trimming and J lost 8 bases; unmatched junction nucleotides: 7. This CDR3 is 14 amino acids long. Germline CDR1 SGHVS, CDR2 FQNEAQ. In DNA, the CDR3 is TGTGCCAGCAGCTCTGGACAGGCGGGCGAAAAACTGTTTTTT. This codes for CASSSGQAGEKLFF.

The V and J genes are TRBV28 and TRBJ2-1; TRBD2 matches 12 bases. Germline CDR1 reads MDHEN; CDR2 reads SYDVKM. With 4 bases clipped from V and 4 bases from J, the junction kept 2 bases outside the gene matches. CDR3 length: 15 amino acids. The CDR3 region is CASSSTSGGYNEQFF. The CDR3 DNA reads as TGTGCCAGCAGTTCGACTAGCGGGGGATACAATGAGCAGTTCTTC.

The rearrangement links TRBV5-1 to TRBJ2-1, with unresolved D. Trimming removed 4 bases at V and 7 bases at J, with 12 bases between. Germline values: CDR1 SGHRS, CDR2 YFSETQ. This CDR3 contains 13 residues. CDR3 sequence (DNA): TGCGCCAGCAGCCTCGCCGCTCCGAATGAGCAGTTCTTC. This sequence encodes CASSLAAPNEQFF.

The genes are TRBV2 and TRBJ1-2; D call uncertain. This CDR3 has 11 amino acids. Germline V gene data show CDR1 as SNHLY and CDR2 as FYNNEI. Trimming removed 5 bases at V and 4 bases at J, with 5 bases between. The CDR3 reads CASSTVYGYTF. CDR3 in DNA: TGTGCCAGCAGTACCGTCTATGGCTACACCTTC.

This chain joins TRBV18 and TRBJ2-1; 8 nucleotides agree with TRBD1. CDR1 and CDR2 from the germline V gene are KGHSH and LQKENI. This CDR3 has 15 residues. The V and J ends lost 3 bases and 3 bases, in that order; junction bases with no gene match: 4. CDR3 residues: CASSPPDRGYNEQFF. DNA for the CDR3: TGTGCCAGCTCACCGCCAGACAGGGGCTACAATGAGCAGTTCTTC.

This clone has just one count. The chain employs TRBV9 and TRBJ2-2; 7 bases line up with TRBD2. V trimming: 2 bases; J trimming: 4 bases; junction bases outside the gene matches: 5. Germline CDR1 SGDLS, CDR2 YYNGEE. The CDR3 length is 15 residues. In nucleotides, the CDR3 is TGTGCCAGCAGCGTGACTAGCTCGGCCACCGGGGAGCTGTTTTTT. Encoded protein: CASSVTSSATGELFF.